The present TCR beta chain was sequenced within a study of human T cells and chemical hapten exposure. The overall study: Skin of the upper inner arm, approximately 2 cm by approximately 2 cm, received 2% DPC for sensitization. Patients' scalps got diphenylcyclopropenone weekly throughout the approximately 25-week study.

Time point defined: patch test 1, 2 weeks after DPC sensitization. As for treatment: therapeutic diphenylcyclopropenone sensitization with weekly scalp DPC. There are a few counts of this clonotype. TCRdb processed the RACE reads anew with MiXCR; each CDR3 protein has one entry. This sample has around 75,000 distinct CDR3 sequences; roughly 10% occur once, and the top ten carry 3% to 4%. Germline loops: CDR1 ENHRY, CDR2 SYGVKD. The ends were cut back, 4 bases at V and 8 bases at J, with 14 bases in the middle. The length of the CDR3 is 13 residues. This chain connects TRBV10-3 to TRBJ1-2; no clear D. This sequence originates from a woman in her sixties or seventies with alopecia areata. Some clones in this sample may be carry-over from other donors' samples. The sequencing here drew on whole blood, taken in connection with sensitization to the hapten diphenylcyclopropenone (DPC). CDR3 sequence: CAISAGETLGYTF. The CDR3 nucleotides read TGTGCCATCAGTGCTGGTGAAACGCTCGGCTACACCTTC.